This T cell receptor beta chain was sequenced during a study of blood T cell repertoires in COVID-19. The protocol was immunoSEQ multiplex PCR, while the TCRdb copy is restricted to in-frame clones and leaves out a portion. Among around 150,000 clones, about 90% were seen once, and the ten largest hold about 2.5%. Germline V gives CDR1 SGHAT, CDR2 FQNNGV. This CDR3 is 19 amino acids long. The V segment lost 1 base and the J segment 4 bases; nucleotides outside the gene matches: 12. In this sample, this clone turned up a few times. The gene calls are TRBV11-2 and TRBJ2-1; 11 bases fit TRBD2. Sequenced input: peripheral blood. This clonotype originated in a man over 45 with active COVID-19. The CDR3 spells CASSLGRKLVAGGYNEQFF. CDR3 in DNA: TGTGCCAGCAGCTTAGGACGTAAGCTCGTAGCGGGGGGGTACAATGAGCAGTTCTTC.